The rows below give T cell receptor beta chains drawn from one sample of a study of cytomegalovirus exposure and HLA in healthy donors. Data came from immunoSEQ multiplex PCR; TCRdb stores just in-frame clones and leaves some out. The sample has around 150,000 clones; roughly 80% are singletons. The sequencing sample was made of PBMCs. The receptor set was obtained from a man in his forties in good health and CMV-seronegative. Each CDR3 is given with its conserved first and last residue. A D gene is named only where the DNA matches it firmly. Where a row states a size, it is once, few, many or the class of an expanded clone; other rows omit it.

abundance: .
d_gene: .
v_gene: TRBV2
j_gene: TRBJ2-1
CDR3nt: TGTGCCAGCAGGGAACGGGAGACCAATGAGCAGTTCTTC
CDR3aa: CASRERETNEQFF

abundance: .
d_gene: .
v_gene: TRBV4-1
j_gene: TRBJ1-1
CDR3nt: TGCGCCAGCAGCCAAGATCCGATGCGCGAAGCTTTCTTT
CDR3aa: CASSQDPMREAFF

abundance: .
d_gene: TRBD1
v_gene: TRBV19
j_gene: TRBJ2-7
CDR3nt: TGTGCCAGTAGGATGACAGGGGAAGTCTCCTACGAGCAGTACTTC
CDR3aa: CASRMTGEVSYEQYF

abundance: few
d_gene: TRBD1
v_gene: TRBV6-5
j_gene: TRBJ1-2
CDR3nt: TGTGCCAGCAGTTACTCGACAGGGAACTATGGCTACACCTTC
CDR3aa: CASSYSTGNYGYTF

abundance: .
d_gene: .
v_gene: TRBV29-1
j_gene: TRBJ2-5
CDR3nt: TGCAGCGTTGAAGATCTTAGAGGGACCCAGTACTTC
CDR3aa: CSVEDLRGTQYF

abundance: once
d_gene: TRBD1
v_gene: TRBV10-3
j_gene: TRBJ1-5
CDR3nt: TGTGCCATCAGTGCCAGGACAGGGAGCAATCAGCCCCAGCATTTT
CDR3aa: CAISARTGSNQPQHF

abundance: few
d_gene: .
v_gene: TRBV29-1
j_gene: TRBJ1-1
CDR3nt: TGCAGCGCTTCGGATAGACAGCCTAGTGAAGCTTTCTTT
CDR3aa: CSASDRQPSEAFF

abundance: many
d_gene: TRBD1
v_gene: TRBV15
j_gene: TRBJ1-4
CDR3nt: TGTGCCACCAGCGTGCCGCAGGGGGCGAGTCATGAAAAACTGTTTTTT
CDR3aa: CATSVPQGASHEKLFF

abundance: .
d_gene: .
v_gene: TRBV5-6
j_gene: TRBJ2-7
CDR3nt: TGTGCCAGCAGCTTGCGACAGACCCTAGGCGAGCAGTACTTC
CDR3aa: CASSLRQTLGEQYF

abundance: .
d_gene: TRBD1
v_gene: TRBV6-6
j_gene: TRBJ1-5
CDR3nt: TGTGCCAGCAGAACAACGACAGGGGAAAGCAATCAGCCCCAGCATTTT
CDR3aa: CASRTTTGESNQPQHF

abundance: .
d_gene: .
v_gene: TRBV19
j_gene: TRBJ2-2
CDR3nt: TGTGCCAGTAGTATGCCAGCGAACACCGGGGAGCTGTTTTTT
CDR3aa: CASSMPANTGELFF

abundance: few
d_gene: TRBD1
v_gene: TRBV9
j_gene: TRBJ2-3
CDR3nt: TGTGCCAGCAGCGAGGGGACAGGGGGCTGGACAGATACGCAGTATTTT
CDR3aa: CASSEGTGGWTDTQYF

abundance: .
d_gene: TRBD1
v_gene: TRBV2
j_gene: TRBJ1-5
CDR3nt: TGTGCCAGCAGTCCCGGGGACAGTCGGAATCAGCCCCAGCATTTT
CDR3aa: CASSPGDSRNQPQHF

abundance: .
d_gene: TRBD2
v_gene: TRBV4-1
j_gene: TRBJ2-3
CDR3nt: TGCGCCAGCAGCCACGCCGGACTAGCGGGGGGGACAGATACGCAGTATTTT
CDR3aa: CASSHAGLAGGTDTQYF

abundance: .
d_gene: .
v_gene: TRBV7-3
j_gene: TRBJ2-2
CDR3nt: TGTGCCAGCAGCTTAACGGAGGGGTTTCCCACCGGGGAGCTGTTTTTT
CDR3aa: CASSLTEGFPTGELFF

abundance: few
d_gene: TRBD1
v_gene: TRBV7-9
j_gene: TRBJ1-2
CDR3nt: TGTTCCAGCAGCTTGACAGGGGTTGGCTACACCTTC
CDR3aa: CSSSLTGVGYTF

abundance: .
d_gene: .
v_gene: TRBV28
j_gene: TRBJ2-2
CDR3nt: TGTGCCAGCAGTATAACAGGGTCCCACACCGGGGAGCTGTTTTTT
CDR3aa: CASSITGSHTGELFF

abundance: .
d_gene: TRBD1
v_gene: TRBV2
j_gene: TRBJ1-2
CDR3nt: TGTGCCAGCACCGGACAGGGCTATGGCTACACCTTC
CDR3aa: CASTGQGYGYTF

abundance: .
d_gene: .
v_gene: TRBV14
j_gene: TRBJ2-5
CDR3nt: TGTGCCAGCAGCGCTCTCAGAGGGGAGACCCAGTACTTC
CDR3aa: CASSALRGETQYF

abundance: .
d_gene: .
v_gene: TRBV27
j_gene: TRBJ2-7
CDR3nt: TGTGCCAGCAGTTGGCCCCAGGGTGGTGTTCGGGACGAGCAGTACTTC
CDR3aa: CASSWPQGGVRDEQYF

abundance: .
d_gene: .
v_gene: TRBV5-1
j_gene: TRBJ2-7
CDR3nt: TGCGCCAGCAGGCAAGACTTCTACGAGCAGTACTTC
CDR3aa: CASRQDFYEQYF

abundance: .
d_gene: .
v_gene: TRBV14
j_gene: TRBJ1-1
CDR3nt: TGTGCCAGCAGCCAAGGATTACAGGGAGCTTTCTTT
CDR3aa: CASSQGLQGAFF

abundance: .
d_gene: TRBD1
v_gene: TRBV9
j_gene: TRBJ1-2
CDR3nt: TGTGCCAGCAGCGCCGGTGGAACAGGGGGTCAGGGCTACACCTTC
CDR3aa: CASSAGGTGGQGYTF

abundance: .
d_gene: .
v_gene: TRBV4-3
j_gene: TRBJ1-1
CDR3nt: TGCGCCAGCAGCCGCAGTAGAGAGTCGGAGCGCGAAGCTTTCTTT
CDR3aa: CASSRSRESEREAFF

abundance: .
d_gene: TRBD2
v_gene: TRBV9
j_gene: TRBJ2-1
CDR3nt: TGTGCCAGCAGCGTAACCACTTCGGGGGGTGAGCAGTTCTTC
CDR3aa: CASSVTTSGGEQFF

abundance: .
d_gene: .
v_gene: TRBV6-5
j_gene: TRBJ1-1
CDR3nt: TGTGCCAGCAGTTGGAAGGGGACTGAAGCTTTCTTT
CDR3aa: CASSWKGTEAFF

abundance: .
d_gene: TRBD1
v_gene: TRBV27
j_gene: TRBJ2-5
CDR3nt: TGTGCCAGCAGCCCCGGGACAGGGGAAGAGACCCAGTACTTC
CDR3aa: CASSPGTGEETQYF

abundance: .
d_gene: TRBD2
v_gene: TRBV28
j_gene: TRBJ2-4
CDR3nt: TGTGCCAGCAGTTCTAGCGGGGGGGGATCCAAAAACATTCAGTACTTC
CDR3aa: CASSSSGGGSKNIQYF

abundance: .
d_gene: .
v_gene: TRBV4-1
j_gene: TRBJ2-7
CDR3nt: TGCGCCAGCAGCCAAGAGGGAGTGCCTTCCTACGAGCAGTACTTC
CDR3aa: CASSQEGVPSYEQYF

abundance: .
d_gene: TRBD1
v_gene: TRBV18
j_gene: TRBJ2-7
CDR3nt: TGTGCCAGCTCACCCCCGGGACAGCCGACCTACGAGCAGTACTTC
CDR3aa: CASSPPGQPTYEQYF

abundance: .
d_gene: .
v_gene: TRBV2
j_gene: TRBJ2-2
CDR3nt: TGTGCCCCTAAGGGGGTTACCGGGGAGCTGTTTTTT
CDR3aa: CAPKGVTGELFF

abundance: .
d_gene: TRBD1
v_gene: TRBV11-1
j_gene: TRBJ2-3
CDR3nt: TGTGCCAGCAGCCGATGGGACAGGGCGTACACAGATACGCAGTATTTT
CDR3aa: CASSRWDRAYTDTQYF

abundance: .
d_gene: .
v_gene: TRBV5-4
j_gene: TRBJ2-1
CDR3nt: TGTGCCGGAGTAGGGAGCTCCTACAATGAGCAGTTCTTC
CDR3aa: CAGVGSSYNEQFF

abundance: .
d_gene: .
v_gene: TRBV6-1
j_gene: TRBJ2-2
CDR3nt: TGTGCCAGCAGTGAATTCGGGGGAAGCACCGGGGAGCTGTTTTTT
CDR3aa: CASSEFGGSTGELFF

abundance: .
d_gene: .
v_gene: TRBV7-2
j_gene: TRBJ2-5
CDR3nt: TGTGCCAGCAGCCCAGCCGGGGGTTGGGAGACCCAGTACTTC
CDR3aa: CASSPAGGWETQYF

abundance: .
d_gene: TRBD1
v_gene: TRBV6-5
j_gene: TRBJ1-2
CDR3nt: TGTGCCAGCAGTAAAACAGGGACAGTCCGTGGCTACACCTTC
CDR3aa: CASSKTGTVRGYTF

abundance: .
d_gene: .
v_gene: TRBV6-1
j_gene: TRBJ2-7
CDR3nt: TGTGCCAGCAGTGAAGACAACGAGCAGTACTTC
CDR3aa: CASSEDNEQYF

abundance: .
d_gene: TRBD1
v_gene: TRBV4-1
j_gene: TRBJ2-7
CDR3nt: TGCGCCAGCAGCCAGGGGACAGGGTCCTTCTACGAGCAGTACTTC
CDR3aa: CASSQGTGSFYEQYF

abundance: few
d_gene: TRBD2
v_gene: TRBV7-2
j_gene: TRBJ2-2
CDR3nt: TGTGCCAGCAGTCGTGGCGGGGGGGCCCTCACCGGGGAGCTGTTTTTT
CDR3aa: CASSRGGGALTGELFF

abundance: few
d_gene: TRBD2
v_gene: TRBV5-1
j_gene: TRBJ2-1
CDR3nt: TGCGCCAGCAGCTTCGGACTAGCGGGGGGGGGTGATCTGCAGTTCTTC
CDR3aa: CASSFGLAGGGDLQFF

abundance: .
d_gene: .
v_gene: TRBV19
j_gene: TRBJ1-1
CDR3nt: TGTGCCAGTAGTATAGCTCATAGCGGGAATACTGAAGCTTTCTTT
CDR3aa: CASSIAHSGNTEAFF

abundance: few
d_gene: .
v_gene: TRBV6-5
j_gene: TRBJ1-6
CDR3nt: TGTGCCAGCAGGATACAGGGCCCTTATAATTCACCCCTCCACTTT
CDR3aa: CASRIQGPYNSPLHF

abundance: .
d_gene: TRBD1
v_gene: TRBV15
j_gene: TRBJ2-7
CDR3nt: TGTGCCACCAGCAGAGATAAGGGACAGGATATCTACGAGCAGTACTTC
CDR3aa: CATSRDKGQDIYEQYF

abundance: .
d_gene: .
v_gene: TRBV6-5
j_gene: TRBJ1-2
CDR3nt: TGTGCCAGCAGTTCCAGAACTAACTATGGCTACACCTTC
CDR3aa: CASSSRTNYGYTF

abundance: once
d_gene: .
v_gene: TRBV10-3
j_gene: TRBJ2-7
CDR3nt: TGTGCCATCTCTTCGAGCTACGAGCAGTACTTC
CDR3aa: CAISSSYEQYF

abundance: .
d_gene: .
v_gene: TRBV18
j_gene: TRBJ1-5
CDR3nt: TGTGCCAGCTCCCCCCGAGATGGCAATCAGCCCCAGCATTTT
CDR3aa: CASSPRDGNQPQHF

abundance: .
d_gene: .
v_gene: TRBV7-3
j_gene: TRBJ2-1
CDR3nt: TGTGCCAGCAGCTCCAGGGGCTTTAATTACAATGAGCAGTTCTTC
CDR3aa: CASSSRGFNYNEQFF

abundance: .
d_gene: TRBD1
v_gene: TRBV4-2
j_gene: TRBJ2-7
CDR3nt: TGTGCCAGCAGCCAAGAGAAGGACAGGGGTTACGAGCAGTACTTC
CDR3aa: CASSQEKDRGYEQYF

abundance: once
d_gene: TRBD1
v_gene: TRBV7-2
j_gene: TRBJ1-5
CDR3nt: TGTGCCAGCAGTTTAGGAGGGGGCGCCGGTCAGCCCCAGCATTTT
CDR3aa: CASSLGGGAGQPQHF

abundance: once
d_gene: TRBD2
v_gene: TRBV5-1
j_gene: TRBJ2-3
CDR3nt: TGCGCCAGCAGCGCGGGGGGGGGTGCAGATACGCAGTATTTT
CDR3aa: CASSAGGGADTQYF